One sample yielded the 24 T cell receptor beta chains listed below, sequenced in a study of T cells after yellow fever vaccination. TCRdb ran MiXCR on the 5' RACE reads and lists one entry per CDR3 protein. The table has under 550,000 distinct CDR3 sequences, roughly 22% seen once. The sequences come from PBMCs, collected more than 20 days after the first yellow fever vaccination. The receptors were sampled from a man aged 18 to 35 who received the YFV17D yellow fever vaccine.

This clonotype was seen a few times. The CDR3 region has the DNA TGTGCCAGCACCAGTTACTCTGGAAACACCATATATTTT. It yields the protein CASTSYSGNTIYF. The V and J genes are TRBV2 and TRBJ1-3; D remains ambiguous. The CDR3 sequence is 13 residues long. V gave up 7 bases and J gave up 0 bases, with 7 bases separating them. Germline CDR1 and CDR2: SNHLY and FYNNEI.

This clonotype was detected only a few times. The CDR3 bases are TGCGCCAGCAGCCAAGAGCGGGTGGATACGCAGTATTTT. The encoded protein is CASSQERVDTQYF. The rearrangement joins TRBV4-3 to TRBJ2-3; tentative D call: TRBD2 (5 bases). Trimming took 0 bases from V and 6 from J, leaving 7 bases between them. Germline V gene lookup returns CDR1 LGHNA and CDR2 YSLEER. The CDR3 is 13 amino acids.

The table lists this clonotype with a few counts. The V gene is TRBV29-1, the J gene TRBJ2-5, with no clear D. Germline CDR1 reads SQVTM; CDR2 reads ANQGSEA. V lost 1 base and J lost 0, with 12 bases in between. The CDR3 is 15 residues long. In DNA form, the CDR3 reads TGCAGCGTTGAAGGTGGCAAAACGTACCAAGAGACCCAGTACTTC. Amino acid sequence: CSVEGGKTYQETQYF.

This clonotype was observed a few times. The chain employs TRBV20-1 and TRBJ2-3, with 8 bases matching TRBD1. This CDR3 contains 14 residues. Unmatched junction bases numbered 6, after V lost 5 bases and J lost 2 bases. CDR1 and CDR2 from the germline V gene are DFQATT and SNEGSKA (reference sequence). CDR3 nucleotides: TGCAGTGCTGGAACAGGGGGTATCACAGATACGCAGTATTTT. It specifies CSAGTGGITDTQYF.

This clonotype has only a few counts. The V and J genes are TRBV7-2 and TRBJ2-3, with 7 bases matching TRBD1. This CDR3 spans 15 amino acids. The ends lost 2 bases at V and 1 base at J; junction bases unmatched: 3. From germline, CDR1 is SGHTA and CDR2 FQGNSA. This CDR3 is CASSLPTGGTDTQYF. The CDR3 coding sequence is TGTGCCAGCAGCTTACCCACAGGGGGCACAGATACGCAGTATTTT.

This clonotype was picked up a small number of times. V gene TRBV6-2 or TRBV6-3 combines with J gene TRBJ2-7; D is uncertain. V gave up 5 bases and J gave up 1 base, with 9 bases separating them. Germline V gene data show CDR1 as MNHEY and CDR2 as SVGEGT. The CDR3 runs 13 residues. CDR3 residues: CASSDGISYEQYV. CDR3 bases: TGTGCCAGCAGTGATGGGATTTCCTACGAGCAGTACGTC.

This clonotype appeared a few times. The genes are TRBV10-3 and TRBJ1-5; 8 nucleotides align to TRBD1. Germline loops: CDR1 ENHRY, CDR2 SYGVKD. J gave up 3 bases and V 6 bases, and 1 base lay outside the gene matches. This CDR3 comprises 13 residues. Here the CDR3 DNA reads TGTGCCATCAGGGACAGGGACAATCAGCCCCAGCATTTT. Its translation is CAIRDRDNQPQHF.

This clonotype was observed a few times. The chain joins TRBV12-3 or TRBV12-4 to TRBJ2-2, with TRBD2 matching 13 bases. This CDR3 contains 15 residues. Trimming cost V 7 bases and J 5 bases; bases outside gene matches: 4. CDR3 loop: CASTQGLAGTGELFF. The CDR3 coding sequence is TGTGCCAGCACCCAGGGACTAGCGGGAACCGGGGAGCTGTTTTTT.

The V and J genes are TRBV21-1 and TRBJ2-4; the D call in the table, TRBD1, was not verified against the DNA. TRBV21-1 is annotated as a pseudogene. The CDR3 is 18 residues long. CDR3 in amino acids: CASSKEGQLGQKKSIQYF. In DNA form, the CDR3 reads TGTGCCAGCAGCAAAGAGGGACAGCTGGGGCAAAAAAAAAGCATTCAGTACTTC.

This clonotype was seen a handful of times. Mismatch with germline at one junction end may stem from a read error. This sequence joins TRBV5-6 and TRBJ1-4, with D maybe TRBD1 (5 bases). Germline CDR1 and CDR2: SGHDT and YYEEEE. The CDR3 loop spans 14 amino acids. The CDR3 is CASTTGYHNGKLFF. CDR3 bases: TGTGCCAGCACCACAGGTTACCATAATGGAAAACTGTTTTTT.

V is TRBV7-2 and J is TRBJ1-5; tentatively, D is TRBD1 (6 bases). The germline V gene encodes CDR1 SGHTA and CDR2 FQGNSA. Trimming took off 2 bases at V and 5 bases at J, with 10 bases between the two ends. The CDR3 spans 14 residues. CDR3 in amino acids: CASSLRDIDQPQHF. In DNA form, the CDR3 reads TGTGCCAGCAGCTTAAGGGACATAGATCAGCCCCAGCATTTT.

Comment on this clonotype: One end of the junction varies from germline; a read error may be responsible. The chain uses TRBV4-3 and TRBJ1-1, with TRBD1 as a possible D gene (5 bases). Per the germline V gene, CDR1 is LGHNA and CDR2 is YSLEER. This CDR3 contains 12 residues. This CDR3 reads CATGGEDTKAFF. For the CDR3, the DNA is TGCGCCACCGGAGGGGAGGACACTAAAGCTTTCTTT.

This clonotype was seen a few times. The chain employs TRBV20-1 and TRBJ2-1, with TRBD2 as a possible D gene (5 bases). This CDR3 has 15 amino acids. V was shortened by 6 bases and J by 8 bases, with 23 bases between the two germline ends. CDR1 is DFQATT, CDR2 SNEGSKA, per germline (reference sequence). As DNA, the CDR3 is TGCAGTGCCCCCCCCCGCGGGTTGGGGTTCTATGAGCAGTTCTTC. The encoded protein is CSAPPRGLGFYEQFF.

The table lists this clonotype with a few counts. This sequence joins TRBV5-1 and TRBJ2-1; the match to TRBD2 covers 13 bases. The V and J ends lost 5 bases and 15 bases, in that order; junction bases with no gene match: 11. Germline CDR1 reads SGHRS; CDR2 reads YFSETQ. The CDR3 spans 14 residues. CDR3: CASRAGTSGTGGFF. In DNA, the CDR3 is TGCGCCAGCAGGGCCGGGACTAGCGGGACGGGAGGGTTCTTC.

The V and J genes are TRBV4-1 and TRBJ2-3; tentatively, D is TRBD1 (6 bases). With 6 bases removed from V and 0 bases from J, the gap between germline ends came to 16 bases. This CDR3 region has 16 residues. Per germline, CDR1 MGHRA and CDR2 YSYEKL. The CDR3 loop reads CASRALGGPSTDTQYF. The CDR3 nucleotides are TGCGCCAGCAGGGCCCTAGGGGGACCTAGCACAGATACGCAGTATTTT.

This clonotype has just a few counts. This sequence joins TRBV4-3 and TRBJ2-1, with D possibly being TRBD1 or TRBD2 (5 bases each). CDR1 is LGHNA and CDR2 is YSLEER in the germline V gene. Deletions cut 1 base from V and 7 bases from J, with 8 bases between. The CDR3 runs 13 residues. CDR3 sequence reads: CASSQGWGNEQFF. The DNA of the CDR3 is TGCGCCAGCAGCCAAGGATGGGGGAATGAGCAGTTCTTC.

This clonotype was picked up a small number of times. The chain is built from TRBV12-3 or TRBV12-4 and TRBJ1-5, with TRBD1 matching 8 bases. The CDR3 contains 15 residues. Unmatched junction bases numbered 10, after V lost 5 bases and J lost 7 bases. The CDR3 protein is CASSPSSRGQQPQHF. The CDR3 DNA is TGTGCCAGCAGTCCGTCGTCCAGGGGGCAACAGCCCCAGCATTTT.

J is TRBJ2-7 and V is TRBV6-2 or TRBV6-3; 8 nucleotides align to TRBD1. The CDR3 is made up of 14 amino acids. Trimming took 7 bases from V and 5 from J; bases not matched to a gene: 10. Germline loops: CDR1 MNHEY, CDR2 SVGEGT. In DNA, the CDR3 is TGTGCCAGCACCGCTCGATCGGGACAGGACGAGCAGTACGTC. This sequence encodes CASTARSGQDEQYV.

The chain has TRBV4-1 and TRBJ2-4; 12 bases map to TRBD2. This CDR3 contains 17 residues. Looked up from germline, CDR1 is MGHRA and CDR2 is YSYEKL. V shed 4 bases, J shed 8 bases, and the junction held 12 bases outside the gene matches. Here the CDR3 reads CASSRETSGGAKDIQYF. CDR3 coding DNA: TGCGCCAGCAGCCGCGAGACTAGCGGGGGTGCCAAGGACATTCAGTACTTC.

This chain links TRBV7-2 with TRBJ2-5; D not certain. The CDR3 totals 14 residues. Trimming left V 5 bases short and J 3 bases short, with 13 bases between. Germline lookup yields CDR1 SGHTA and CDR2 FQGNSA. CDR3 DNA: TGTGCCAGCAGCGAAGGCCCTCACGAAGAGACCCAGTACTTC. It codes for CASSEGPHEETQYF.

This clonotype was counted only a few times. The chain links TRBV12-3 or TRBV12-4 to TRBJ2-2; D is unclear. Trimming took 4 bases from V and 4 from J, leaving 16 bases between them. The CDR3 runs 16 residues. Written as DNA, the CDR3 is TGTGCCAGCAGTTCCCAAGTCACACGGCTCACCGGGGAGCTGTTTTTT. Translated, it gives CASSSQVTRLTGELFF.

This chain connects TRBV7-2 to TRBJ2-1; D is possibly TRBD1 or TRBD2 (5 bases each). The germline CDR1 and CDR2 sequences are SGHTA and FQGNSA. V was trimmed by 5 bases and J by 7 bases, leaving 15 bases between them. CDR3 length: 14 amino acids. CDR3 protein: CASSIRWGRNEQFF. DNA for the CDR3: TGTGCCAGCAGCATCAGGTGGGGACGGAATGAGCAGTTCTTC.

This clonotype has just a few counts. The chain combines TRBV11-2 with TRBJ2-3; D might be TRBD1 (6 bases). V was shortened by 4 bases and J by 4 bases, with 24 bases between the two germline ends. This CDR3 has 18 amino acids. Germline values: CDR1 SGHAT, CDR2 FQNNGV. The CDR3 here is CASSSYPQGKPGPDTQYF. CDR3 DNA: TGTGCCAGCAGCTCCTATCCTCAGGGGAAACCGGGCCCAGATACGCAGTATTTT. Based on the CDR3 plus reference TRBV11-2 and TRBJ2-3, the full variable domain is EAGVAQSPRYKIIEKRQSVAFWCNPISGHATLYWYQQILGQGPKLLIQFQNNGVVDDSQLPKDRFSAERLKGVDSTLKIQPAKLEDSAVYLCASSSYPQGKPGPDTQYFGPGTRLTVL.

Only a few counts were recorded for this clonotype. The rearrangement uses TRBV14 and TRBJ2-1; tentative D call: TRBD2 (6 bases). V was shortened by 1 base and J by 4 bases, with 14 bases between the two germline ends. Germline assignment: CDR1 SGHDN and CDR2 FVKESK. This CDR3 has 16 residues. The CDR3 coding sequence is TGTGCCAGCAGCCAAGTGGAGGGGCCAACATACAATGAGCAGTTCTTC. This codes for CASSQVEGPTYNEQFF.